Each of the 7 T cell receptor beta chains below was sequenced from the same sample in a study of metastatic and nonmetastatic thyroid tumors. There were no patients who had received any treatment before thyroid surgery. TCRdb re-analyzed the PCR reads using MiXCR. The table includes about 13,000 clones, 20% to 30% detected once. Sequenced material: adjacent normal tissue. Receptors originate from a female donor with papillary thyroid cancer or a benign thyroid nodule (not recorded which). Some clones in this sample may be carry-over from other donors' samples.

By frequency in the sample, this clone is medium-sized (0.01 to 0.1%). The rearrangement uses TRBV12-3 or TRBV12-4 and TRBJ2-7; the D gene is possibly TRBD1 (6 bases). The CDR3 runs to 13 residues. Trimming left V 2 bases short and J 3 bases short, with 8 bases between. The CDR3 is CASSLNRVYEQYF. CDR3 coding DNA: TGTGCCAGCAGTTTAAACAGGGTCTACGAGCAGTACTTC.

V usage is TRBV20-1 and J usage is TRBJ2-7, with 8 positions matching TRBD1. This CDR3 comprises 16 residues. From germline, CDR1 is DFQATT and CDR2 SNEGSKA (reference sequence). V lost 2 bases and J lost 6; bases outside the gene matches: 15. The CDR3 DNA is TGCAGTGCTAGACAAGGTGGTGGGACAGGTGACGGCGAGCAGTACGTC. It translates to CSARQGGGTGDGEQYV.

This clone was counted a few times. This chain connects TRBV10-2 to TRBJ2-5; D might be TRBD2 (6 bases). V was cut by 5 bases and J by 4 bases, with 20 bases left in between. Germline V gene data show CDR1 as WSHSY and CDR2 as SAAADI. The CDR3 runs 16 residues. The CDR3 here is CASSWYDLAWGETQYF. CDR3 sequence (DNA): TGCGCCAGCAGTTGGTACGACCTAGCGTGGGGAGAGACCCAGTACTTC.

This clone was recorded many times. The V and J genes are TRBV11-3 and TRBJ2-3, with 7 bases identical to TRBD2. Germline CDR1 is SGHNT and CDR2 is YENEEA. The CDR3 is 15 residues long. The V gene end was trimmed by 5 bases and the J gene end by 2 bases; junction bases not matched to a gene: 7. CDR3 nucleotides: TGTGCCAGCAGCGCATCCGGGACTATCACAGATACGCAGTATTTT. Translating it yields CASSASGTITDTQYF. Complete variable domain (other parts from reference TRBV11-3 and TRBJ2-3): EAGVVQSPRYKIIEKKQPVAFWCNPISGHNTLYWYLQNLGQGPELLIRYENEEAVDDSQLPKDRFSAERLKGVDSTLKIQPAELGDSAVYLCASSASGTITDTQYFGPGTRLTVL.

This clone was counted a few times. CDR3 loop: CASSLEPRGVQYF. The CDR3, as DNA: TGTGCCAGCAGCTTAGAACCACGGGGTGTACAGTACTTC. This chain joins TRBV11-2 and TRBJ2-7; TRBD2 is a possible D gene (5 bases). CDR1 and CDR2 (germline): SGHAT, FQNNGV. V dropped 0 bases and J dropped 10 bases, with 13 bases sitting between them. This CDR3 has 13 residues.

The chain employs TRBV28 and TRBJ2-7; D unclear. This CDR3 spans 12 amino acids. Germline V gene sequence: CDR1 MDHEN, CDR2 SYDVKM. V lost 6 bases and J lost 5, with 11 bases in between. CDR3 sequence (DNA): TGTGCCAGCAGGGGCCAGGTCCACGAGCAGTACTTC. Translating gives CASRGQVHEQYF.

Ten or more counts support this clone. The rearrangement uses TRBV16 and TRBJ1-2; D is unresolved. V gave up 1 base and J gave up 4 bases, with 10 bases separating them. The CDR3 totals 14 residues. Germline CDR1 reads KGHSY; CDR2 reads FQNENV. CDR3 in DNA: TGTGCCAGCAGCCAATTCCAGATGGCCTATGGCTACACCTTC. Translated, it gives CASSQFQMAYGYTF.